A single sample is the source of the 2 T cell receptor beta chains below, sequenced in a study of shared clonotypes between healthy human individuals. Terminally differentiated effector memory CD45RA+ cells were excluded by CCR7 positive selection of CD45RO-negative cells. Measured with immunoSEQ multiplex PCR; TCRdb has only the in-frame clones, and not every one. This sample carries approximately 2,200,000 clones, just over 90% of them seen once, and the ten largest clones take under 2%. Specimen: naive CD8+ T cells from PBMCs. All receptors derive from a man aged 18 to 35 in good health. Some clones in this sample may be carry-over from other donors' samples.

The V and J genes are TRBV27 and TRBJ2-1, with TRBD1 matching over 9 bases. CDR3 length equals 16 residues. Germline V gene sequence: CDR1 MNHEY, CDR2 SMNVEV (reference sequence). Trimming removed 2 bases from V and 9 bases from J; junction bases left unmatched: 11. This chain's CDR3 is CASSLLVGQGAAEQFF. CDR3 in DNA: TGTGCCAGCAGTTTACTTGTGGGACAGGGAGCCGCTGAGCAGTTCTTC.

This chain joins TRBV7-9 and TRBJ1-1, with D perhaps TRBD1 (5 bases). The V gene's germline CDR1 is SEHNR and CDR2 FQNEAQ (reference sequence). CDR3 size: 14 residues. V shed 0 bases and J shed 3 bases, with 8 bases lying between them. As DNA, the CDR3 is TGTGCCAGCAGCTTAGCGGTACAGGACACTGAAGCTTTCTTT. This sequence encodes CASSLAVQDTEAFF. Drawing the rest from reference TRBV7-9 and TRBJ1-1, the complete variable domain is DTGVSQNPRHKITKRGQNVTFRCDPISEHNRLYWYRQTLGQGPEFLTYFQNEAQLEKSRLLSDRFSAERPKGSFSTLEIQRTEQGDSAMYLCASSLAVQDTEAFFGQGTRLTVV.